These T cell receptor beta chains were read from a single sample in a study of identical twins. One entry per CDR3 protein results from TCRdb running MiXCR on the 5' RACE reads. Of some 240,000 distinct CDR3 sequences listed, roughly 8% are singletons. This sample also belongs to another study, concerning yellow fever vaccine responses in identical twins.

Sequencing was performed on CD8+ T cells sorted from blood. Receptors originate from a woman younger than 30 in good health. CDR3s include the opening cysteine and the closing phenylalanine or tryptophan. Fields, in order: V gene, clone size, J gene, CDR3 protein. Size tells how often a clone was seen (once, few, many) or the class of an expanded clone, and some rows leave it out.

>TRBV9|-|TRBJ2-7
CASSGGPPYEQYF
>TRBV9|-|TRBJ2-7
CASSVEGGLYEQYF
>TRBV11-2|-|TRBJ2-1
CATRDGQFYNEQFF
>TRBV6-2/TRBV6-3|few|TRBJ2-2
CASNRFGTGPNTGELFF
>TRBV5-5|many|TRBJ2-3
CASSYNRNTDTQYF
>TRBV14|few|TRBJ2-2
CASSLRTGGKGGELFF
>TRBV4-2|few|TRBJ2-7
CASSQDQFPTGTSIYEQYF
>TRBV7-2|many|TRBJ1-4
CASSSPRQGPSKLFF
>TRBV4-3|many|TRBJ2-7
CASSQDLEQGTYEQYF
>TRBV11-2|-|TRBJ1-4
CASSSPPDSAKVEKLFF
>TRBV29-1|many|TRBJ2-7
CSVEADRGAYEQYF
>TRBV28|-|TRBJ1-2
CASHSGTGVSRGYTF
>TRBV29-1|many|TRBJ2-3
CSSTGISTDTQYF
>TRBV7-2|few|TRBJ1-6
CASSLGGVSYNSPLHF
>TRBV7-9|many|TRBJ2-5
CASSSYSQETQYF
>TRBV29-1|few|TRBJ1-2
CSVVWDHQNYGYTF
>TRBV27|many|TRBJ2-7
CASSTGINYEQYF
>TRBV4-3|few|TRBJ2-1
CASSEGLAGSYNEQFF
>TRBV3-1|many|TRBJ2-7
CASSLGLAGSNEQYF
>TRBV6-2/TRBV6-3|many|TRBJ2-2
CASSYSQGDAGELFF
>TRBV3-1|-|TRBJ2-7
CASSQDTRYEQYF
>TRBV12-3/TRBV12-4|-|TRBJ2-5
CASNHVSSESAQYF
>TRBV29-1|few|TRBJ2-3
CSVPGGADTQYF
>TRBV6-5|few|TRBJ1-1
CASHLLTEAFF
>TRBV27|-|TRBJ2-1
CASSFPGGQSYNEQFF
>TRBV12-3/TRBV12-4|few|TRBJ1-1
CASNSPAIGGPEAFF
>TRBV7-8|few|TRBJ2-1
CASSLAGGIPQFF
>TRBV7-9|once|TRBJ2-5
CASSFGLAGEETQYF
>TRBV29-1|many|TRBJ2-7
CSFRDGTYEQYF
>TRBV2|many|TRBJ2-1
CASSEPRRSYNEQFF
>TRBV11-3|-|TRBJ2-1
CASSLGRGHEQFF
>TRBV11-1|many|TRBJ2-1
CASSLVGPSVEGLNEQFF
>TRBV4-1|many|TRBJ2-2
CASSQDGVGTGELFF
>TRBV7-9|few|TRBJ2-7
CASSTQDRPSYEQYF
>TRBV9|-|TRBJ2-1
CASSAELAAYYNEQFF
>TRBV2|-|TRBJ2-2
CANEGNTGELFF
>TRBV7-9|many|TRBJ1-1
CASSFVGSPTEAFF
>TRBV4-3|-|TRBJ2-2
CASSQGAEELFF
>TRBV6-1|-|TRBJ2-5
CAGNTGSGGGWETQYF
>TRBV20-1|few|TRBJ2-7
CSARAEDRPRYEQYF
>TRBV5-6|-|TRBJ2-7
CASSVANSYEQYF
>TRBV29-1|few|TRBJ2-2
CSVEEGGGELFF
>TRBV4-3|few|TRBJ2-7
CASSQASGAYEQYF
>TRBV6-4|-|TRBJ1-1
CASSDSDREGPQNTEAFF
>TRBV15|-|TRBJ2-1
CATSRGGPSGSYNEQFF
>TRBV7-2|few|TRBJ2-1
CASSLLAGANEQFF
>TRBV11-2|few|TRBJ2-1
CASSSGALGDEQFF
>TRBV9|many|TRBJ1-2
CASGATANYGYTF
>TRBV4-3|-|TRBJ2-1
CASSQGQSSYNEQFF
>TRBV10-3|-|TRBJ1-5
CAISETGAAQPQHF
>TRBV4-3|many|TRBJ2-3
CASSPERVTSSDTQYF
>TRBV27|-|TRBJ2-1
CASNPLAGGHHEQFF
>TRBV6-6|-|TRBJ2-5
CASWTGITQTQYF
>TRBV2|few|TRBJ2-2
CASMPLRLETPLNTGELFF